Sequencing of this T cell receptor (beta chain) was carried out in a study of shared clonotypes between healthy human individuals. Study-level findings and limits: Naive subsets tended to show greater estimated richness than memory subsets. Though the depth was large, rarefaction showed that sorted-subset sequencing was incomplete.

As for this clone: Its cognate antigen is unknown.

CD45RO negativity and positive selection for CCR7 defined naive CD8 cells, a population that excluded terminally differentiated effector memory CD45RA+ cells. The CDR3 has 15 amino acids. Germline assignment: CDR1 SQVTM and CDR2 ANQGSEA. The V segment lost 4 bases and the J segment 0 bases; nucleotides outside the gene matches: 4. This table comes from immunoSEQ multiplex PCR, and its TCRdb copy is limited to in-frame clones, with some not included. The data contain more than 2 million clones, over 85% of them singletons. The sequenced material came from naive CD8+ T cells from PBMCs. This TCR was sampled from a man aged 18 to 30 in good health. Some clones in this sample may be carry-over from other donors' samples. The gene calls are TRBV29-1 and TRBJ1-5, with 9 bases lining up with TRBD1. This CDR3 reads CSVGQGENSNQPQHF. The DNA of the CDR3 is TGCAGCGTTGGACAGGGGGAAAATAGCAATCAGCCCCAGCATTTT.